This is a list of T cell receptor beta chains from one sample in a study of T cells after posttransplantation cyclophosphamide. The method was immunoSEQ multiplex PCR; TCRdb's version includes in-frame clones alone and lacks a portion of them. The repertoire has 6,500 to 7,000 clones, none seen only once; the ten largest take approximately 5.6%. The material sequenced was PBMCs, taken after an allogeneic stem cell transplant with post-transplant cyclophosphamide. Every receptor here comes from a male patient aged 30 to 40 who received an allogeneic stem cell transplant from an unrelated donor, was CMV-positive, and had acute and chronic GVHD. Certain T cells may be donor cells from the graft. Each CDR3 is given with its conserved first and last residue. Fields, in order: CDR3 DNA, CDR3 protein, V gene, clone size, J gene, D gene. A D gene is named only where the DNA matches it firmly. The size of a clone is reported for some rows only, either as once, few or many, or as a class for expanded clones.

CDR3nt: TGTGCCAGTGTGGAACCGGGGGGGGAGACCCAGTACTTC
CDR3aa: CASVEPGGETQYF
v_gene: TRBV19
abundance: many
j_gene: TRBJ2-5
d_gene: TRBD2

CDR3nt: TGTGCCAGCAGTTTACGGGAGACTTACAATGAGCAGTTCTTC
CDR3aa: CASSLRETYNEQFF
v_gene: TRBV27
abundance: many
j_gene: TRBJ2-1
d_gene: -

CDR3nt: TGTGCCAGCAGTTTTGGCAGGGGCTCTGAAGCTTTCTTT
CDR3aa: CASSFGRGSEAFF
v_gene: TRBV27
abundance: many
j_gene: TRBJ1-1
d_gene: -

CDR3nt: TGTGCCAGTATGGACCCCTCAGGGGGCGAAATTGGCTACACCTTC
CDR3aa: CASMDPSGGEIGYTF
v_gene: TRBV19
abundance: many
j_gene: TRBJ1-2
d_gene: TRBD1

CDR3nt: TGCGCCAGCAGCCAGGGGACTAGCGGGGGACCTCAAGAGACCCAGTACTTC
CDR3aa: CASSQGTSGGPQETQYF
v_gene: TRBV4-3
abundance: medium-sized
j_gene: TRBJ2-5
d_gene: TRBD2

CDR3nt: TGTGCCAGCAGTCAAACTGGTGGGGGGGCTCCGCTCGAGCAGTTCTTC
CDR3aa: CASSQTGGGAPLEQFF
v_gene: TRBV6-4
abundance: many
j_gene: TRBJ2-1
d_gene: -

CDR3nt: TGCGCCAGCAGTCAATCCGTGGGCAGGGGTGCCTACGAGCAGTACTTC
CDR3aa: CASSQSVGRGAYEQYF
v_gene: TRBV23-1
abundance: many
j_gene: TRBJ2-7
d_gene: -

CDR3nt: TGCGCCAGCAGCTTGGTGTCTACCCTCTCTGGGGCCAACGTCCTGACTTTC
CDR3aa: CASSLVSTLSGANVLTF
v_gene: TRBV5-1
abundance: many
j_gene: TRBJ2-6
d_gene: -

CDR3nt: TGTGCCTGGAGTGTACATGAGGGAAGGAGCGAGCAGTACTTC
CDR3aa: CAWSVHEGRSEQYF
v_gene: TRBV30
abundance: many
j_gene: TRBJ2-7
d_gene: -

CDR3nt: TGTGCCAGCAGCTCCCGGGACATTCCCCAGTATTTT
CDR3aa: CASSSRDIPQYF
v_gene: TRBV7-9
abundance: many
j_gene: TRBJ2-3
d_gene: -

CDR3nt: TGTGCCAGCTCACCACGGGACACCTCCTACGAGCAGTACTTC
CDR3aa: CASSPRDTSYEQYF
v_gene: TRBV18
abundance: many
j_gene: TRBJ2-7
d_gene: -

CDR3nt: TGTGCCAGCAGCATTGATGGAGCGTCAGTTATCCACTACGAGCAGTACTTC
CDR3aa: CASSIDGASVIHYEQYF
v_gene: TRBV7-2
abundance: many
j_gene: TRBJ2-7
d_gene: -

CDR3nt: TGTGCCAGCAGCTTGGCCGGGACAGCTTATAACACTGAAGCTTTCTTT
CDR3aa: CASSLAGTAYNTEAFF
v_gene: TRBV5-4
abundance: many
j_gene: TRBJ1-1
d_gene: TRBD1

CDR3nt: TGTGCCAGCAGTAGGACTAGCGGTGGCAAAAACATTCAGTACTTC
CDR3aa: CASSRTSGGKNIQYF
v_gene: TRBV6-5
abundance: many
j_gene: TRBJ2-4
d_gene: TRBD2

CDR3nt: TGTGCCAGTATCCCGCTCGTGGCAGGCGAAACTGAAGCTTTCTTT
CDR3aa: CASIPLVAGETEAFF
v_gene: TRBV19
abundance: few
j_gene: TRBJ1-1
d_gene: -

CDR3nt: TGTGCCAGCAGCCTGAGGGGGTTGAATGAGCAGTTCTTC
CDR3aa: CASSLRGLNEQFF
v_gene: TRBV13
abundance: many
j_gene: TRBJ2-1
d_gene: -

CDR3nt: TGCGCCAGCAGCCAAGACCTAGCGGGAGGGCCTAATGAGCAGTTCTTC
CDR3aa: CASSQDLAGGPNEQFF
v_gene: TRBV4-3
abundance: -
j_gene: TRBJ2-1
d_gene: TRBD2

CDR3nt: TGTGCCTGGCAAGGACAGTACAATGAGCAGTTCTTC
CDR3aa: CAWQGQYNEQFF
v_gene: TRBV30
abundance: many
j_gene: TRBJ2-1
d_gene: -

CDR3nt: TGCGCCAGCAGCTCCGGGACAGCGAGTCTCTTGGGGGAGCTGTTTTTT
CDR3aa: CASSSGTASLLGELFF
v_gene: TRBV5-1
abundance: many
j_gene: TRBJ2-2
d_gene: TRBD1

CDR3nt: TGTGCCAGCAGCGTAGCGGACACTGAAGCTTTCTTT
CDR3aa: CASSVADTEAFF
v_gene: TRBV9
abundance: many
j_gene: TRBJ1-1
d_gene: -

CDR3nt: TGTGCCAGCTCGGACCCAGGGGAAGGGCAGCCCCAGCATTTT
CDR3aa: CASSDPGEGQPQHF
v_gene: TRBV6-5
abundance: many
j_gene: TRBJ1-5
d_gene: -

CDR3nt: TGTGCCATCAGGACTAGCGGGGGGGCCCACAATGAGCAGTTCTTC
CDR3aa: CAIRTSGGAHNEQFF
v_gene: TRBV10-3
abundance: many
j_gene: TRBJ2-1
d_gene: TRBD2

CDR3nt: TGTGCCAGCAGCTTGGTCAGGGGTCGAGGCTACGAGCAGTACTTC
CDR3aa: CASSLVRGRGYEQYF
v_gene: TRBV5-6
abundance: medium-sized
j_gene: TRBJ2-7
d_gene: -

CDR3nt: TGTGCCAGCTCACCACCACTAGCGCTTTCCGAGCAGTACTTC
CDR3aa: CASSPPLALSEQYF
v_gene: TRBV18
abundance: many
j_gene: TRBJ2-7
d_gene: TRBD2

CDR3nt: TGTGCCAGCAGCTTAGACGGGGGGGTCTACAATGAGCAGTTCTTC
CDR3aa: CASSLDGGVYNEQFF
v_gene: TRBV11-3
abundance: many
j_gene: TRBJ2-1
d_gene: TRBD2

CDR3nt: TGTGCCAGCAGCTTTTTAGGGAGCCCGTACTTC
CDR3aa: CASSFLGSPYF
v_gene: TRBV11-3
abundance: medium-sized
j_gene: TRBJ2-5
d_gene: -

CDR3nt: TGTGCCACCAGCAGAGAGCTTAGGACAGGGCGCTCTGGAAACACCATATATTTT
CDR3aa: CATSRELRTGRSGNTIYF
v_gene: TRBV15
abundance: few
j_gene: TRBJ1-3
d_gene: TRBD1

CDR3nt: TGCGCCAGCAGCCAGGGGACAGGGGAAATGACCCAGTACTTC
CDR3aa: CASSQGTGEMTQYF
v_gene: TRBV4-1
abundance: many
j_gene: TRBJ2-5
d_gene: TRBD1

CDR3nt: TGTGCCATCAGTGTCGACAGGGCCTACGAGCAGTACTTC
CDR3aa: CAISVDRAYEQYF
v_gene: TRBV10-3
abundance: many
j_gene: TRBJ2-7
d_gene: TRBD1

CDR3nt: TGTGCCAGCAGCTTAGCGCAGGGGGGTACATCCTACAATGAGCAGTTCTTC
CDR3aa: CASSLAQGGTSYNEQFF
v_gene: TRBV7-9
abundance: medium-sized
j_gene: TRBJ2-1
d_gene: -

CDR3nt: TGTGCCAGCAGCTTGGGGACAGGGGGCACAGATACGCAGTATTTT
CDR3aa: CASSLGTGGTDTQYF
v_gene: TRBV5-6
abundance: many
j_gene: TRBJ2-3
d_gene: TRBD1

CDR3nt: TGCGCCAGCAGCTTGGTGACAGGGTATGAGCAGTTCTTC
CDR3aa: CASSLVTGYEQFF
v_gene: TRBV5-1
abundance: many
j_gene: TRBJ2-1
d_gene: TRBD1

CDR3nt: TGCGCCAGCAGCCTGCTAGACAGGGCCGCCGTCGAGCAGTACTTC
CDR3aa: CASSLLDRAAVEQYF
v_gene: TRBV5-1
abundance: many
j_gene: TRBJ2-7
d_gene: TRBD1

CDR3nt: TGCGCCAGCAGTTCCGGGACTAGCGGGGGGGCGGATACGCAGTATTTT
CDR3aa: CASSSGTSGGADTQYF
v_gene: TRBV5-1
abundance: medium-sized
j_gene: TRBJ2-3
d_gene: TRBD2

CDR3nt: TGTGCCAGCTCACCAATCGAAGAGGGTGGCTACACCTTC
CDR3aa: CASSPIEEGGYTF
v_gene: TRBV18
abundance: many
j_gene: TRBJ1-2
d_gene: -

CDR3nt: TGTGCCAGCAGTTCAGGGACTAGCACCACAGATACGCAGTATTTT
CDR3aa: CASSSGTSTTDTQYF
v_gene: TRBV27
abundance: many
j_gene: TRBJ2-3
d_gene: TRBD2

CDR3nt: TGTGCCAGCAGCTTAGAGCGGGGACGGATCTACGAGCAGTACTTC
CDR3aa: CASSLERGRIYEQYF
v_gene: TRBV11-2
abundance: medium-sized
j_gene: TRBJ2-7
d_gene: -

CDR3nt: TGCGCCAGCAGCCAGTTAACGGACAGGGGGAACGAGCAGTACTTC
CDR3aa: CASSQLTDRGNEQYF
v_gene: TRBV4-1
abundance: -
j_gene: TRBJ2-7
d_gene: TRBD1

CDR3nt: TGTGCCACCACGGGTTCGGATGAAAAACTGTTTTTT
CDR3aa: CATTGSDEKLFF
v_gene: TRBV7-2
abundance: many
j_gene: TRBJ1-4
d_gene: -

CDR3nt: TGTGCCAGCAGCATGAACAGGGAATACGCAGGAAAACTGTTTTTT
CDR3aa: CASSMNREYAGKLFF
v_gene: TRBV7-9
abundance: medium-sized
j_gene: TRBJ1-4
d_gene: -

CDR3nt: TGTGCCAGCAGTTTAAATTCTAGGAGTGGTTTCATTCAGTACTTC
CDR3aa: CASSLNSRSGFIQYF
v_gene: TRBV27
abundance: many
j_gene: TRBJ2-4
d_gene: -

CDR3nt: TGTGCCAGCAGCTTATCGAGGGCAGGGGGCACTGAAGCTTTCTTT
CDR3aa: CASSLSRAGGTEAFF
v_gene: TRBV7-8
abundance: many
j_gene: TRBJ1-1
d_gene: TRBD1

CDR3nt: TGTGCCAGCAGTTTAGGGGCAAGTACCGGGGAGCTGTTTTTT
CDR3aa: CASSLGASTGELFF
v_gene: TRBV27
abundance: medium-sized
j_gene: TRBJ2-2
d_gene: -

CDR3nt: TGCAGCGTTGGCGGGGCTTACACTGAAGCTTTCTTT
CDR3aa: CSVGGAYTEAFF
v_gene: TRBV29-1
abundance: many
j_gene: TRBJ1-1
d_gene: -

CDR3nt: TGTGCCAGCAGTTTATCGGACAGGGGCTACGAGCAGTACTTC
CDR3aa: CASSLSDRGYEQYF
v_gene: TRBV27
abundance: many
j_gene: TRBJ2-7
d_gene: TRBD1

CDR3nt: TGCAGCGTTACCCCTGGCAGGGGGACTTGGACCGGGGAGCTGTTTTTT
CDR3aa: CSVTPGRGTWTGELFF
v_gene: TRBV29-1
abundance: many
j_gene: TRBJ2-2
d_gene: -

CDR3nt: TGTGCCAGCAGCTCATACCTCTTCGGACAGGGCGAAAAACTGTTTTTT
CDR3aa: CASSSYLFGQGEKLFF
v_gene: TRBV11-3
abundance: many
j_gene: TRBJ1-4
d_gene: TRBD1

CDR3nt: TGTGCCAGCAGTTACGGACAGGGTGGCTCCTACGAGCAGTACTTC
CDR3aa: CASSYGQGGSYEQYF
v_gene: TRBV6-5
abundance: -
j_gene: TRBJ2-7
d_gene: TRBD1

CDR3nt: TGTGCCAGCAGCTTTGCAGATAAAGAGACCCAGTACTTC
CDR3aa: CASSFADKETQYF
v_gene: TRBV7-6
abundance: many
j_gene: TRBJ2-5
d_gene: -

CDR3nt: TGCGCCAGCAGTGAGTCGCGGGTTGGAGACACTGAAGCTTTCTTT
CDR3aa: CASSESRVGDTEAFF
v_gene: TRBV10-2
abundance: many
j_gene: TRBJ1-1
d_gene: -

CDR3nt: TGTGCCAGTAGTATTTTCACGGGGAACTATGGCTACACCTTC
CDR3aa: CASSIFTGNYGYTF
v_gene: TRBV19
abundance: medium-sized
j_gene: TRBJ1-2
d_gene: -

CDR3nt: TGTGCCAGCAGTCACCCGTCTAGTGGCTACACCTTC
CDR3aa: CASSHPSSGYTF
v_gene: TRBV27
abundance: medium-sized
j_gene: TRBJ1-2
d_gene: -